The 17 T cell receptor beta chains reported below all come from one sample, sequenced in a study of identical twins. TCRdb reprocessed the 5' RACE reads with MiXCR, giving one entry per CDR3 protein. The sample holds approximately 210,000 distinct CDR3 sequences; roughly 9.4% are singletons and the top ten take approximately 5.1%. The sample taken for sequencing was memory (CD45RO+) T cells sorted from blood. Receptor source: a woman between 18 and 29 years old in good health.

The sample holds many counts of this clonotype. The chain is built from TRBV20-1 and TRBJ1-1, with D possibly TRBD1 on 6 matching bases. V was clipped by 4 bases and J by 1 base, with 13 bases between them. Germline-derived CDR1 and CDR2 are DFQATT and SNEGSKA (reference sequence). The CDR3 runs 14 residues. CDR3 region: CSATVRGPNTEAFF. CDR3 DNA sequence: TGCAGTGCTACTGTCAGGGGACCGAACACTGAAGCTTTCTTT.

This clonotype was detected a few times. A read error may explain this, as a much larger clone is one base away. The CDR3 nucleotides are TGTGCCAGCAGCCACGGGACAGGGGGCTACGAGCAGTACTTC. It is translated as CASSHGTGGYEQYF. The V gene is TRBV7-2, the J gene TRBJ2-7, with 11 bases that match TRBD1. V was clipped by 5 bases and J by 3 bases; unmatched bases: 3. The CDR3 spans 14 residues. CDR1 is SGHTA and CDR2 is FQGNSA in the germline V gene.

Only a few counts were recorded for this clonotype. The J gene is TRBJ2-3, the V gene TRBV27, with D possibly called TRBD1 or TRBD2 (5 bases each). There are 13 residues in the CDR3. Trimming removed 5 bases at V and 8 bases at J, with 14 bases between. Per the germline V gene, CDR1 is MNHEY and CDR2 is SMNVEV (reference sequence). The CDR3 DNA reads TGTGCCAGCAGTATTACCAATGGGGGTACGCAGTATTTT. Residues: CASSITNGGTQYF.

This clonotype was counted between two and nine times. The chain joins TRBV3-1 to TRBJ2-4, with 10 bases aligning to TRBD2. V dropped 2 bases and J dropped 8; count of bases not matched to a gene: 9. In germline, CDR1 is LGHDT, CDR2 YNNKEL (reference sequence). There are 16 residues in the CDR3. The DNA for the CDR3 is TGTGCCAGCAGCCAAAGAACTAGCGGGAAGGGAGACATTCAGTACTTC. Translated: CASSQRTSGKGDIQYF. Full variable domain (missing parts from reference TRBV3-1 and TRBJ2-4): DTAVSQTPKYLVTQMGNDKSIKCEQNLGHDTMYWYKQDSKKFLKIMFSYNNKELIINETVPNRFSPKSPDKAHLNLHINSLELGDSAVYFCASSQRTSGKGDIQYFGAGTRLSVL.

This clonotype was seen a few times. V gene TRBV9 combines with J gene TRBJ2-7; 8 bases line up with TRBD1. This CDR3 has 15 residues. CDR1 is SGDLS and CDR2 is YYNGEE in the germline V gene. V lost 0 bases, J lost 8 bases, and 10 bases stayed unmatched. CDR3 loop: CASSVGTGQVSQQYF. CDR3 bases: TGTGCCAGCAGCGTAGGTACGGGACAGGTCTCCCAGCAGTACTTC.

At least ten counts were recorded for this clonotype. The chain uses TRBV20-1 and TRBJ2-6; the D is unclear. V shed 0 bases and J shed 1 base, with 7 bases lying between them. The CDR3 sequence is 15 residues long. The germline V gene encodes CDR1 DFQATT and CDR2 SNEGSKA (reference sequence). The CDR3, as DNA: TGCAGTGCTAGAGATGTTGGTTCTGGGGCCAACGTCCTGACTTTC. Protein sequence: CSARDVGSGANVLTF.

This clonotype has a count of ten or more. The rearrangement uses TRBV6-1 and TRBJ2-1; 7 bases agree with TRBD2. Germline V gene lookup returns CDR1 MNHNS and CDR2 SASEGT. The CDR3 spans 17 residues. V shed 6 bases, J shed 5 bases, and the junction held 16 bases outside the gene matches. The CDR3 is CASSPILGGGNHNEQFF. CDR3 sequence (DNA): TGTGCCAGCAGCCCGATCTTGGGCGGGGGAAACCACAATGAGCAGTTCTTC.

The chain links TRBV5-6 to TRBJ2-1; 12 bases align to TRBD2. This CDR3 region has 17 residues. The V gene end was trimmed by 4 bases and the J gene end by 5 bases; junction bases not matched to a gene: 10. Germline CDR1 reads SGHDT; CDR2 reads YYEEEE. The CDR3 coding sequence is TGTGCCAGCAGCCCCTCAACTAGCGGGGGGTTGGACAATGAGCAGTTCTTC. Translated: CASSPSTSGGLDNEQFF.

The rearrangement links TRBV11-2 to TRBJ1-2; no reliable D call. V lost 4 bases and J 3 bases, leaving 12 bases between the germline ends. Germline V gene sequence: CDR1 SGHAT, CDR2 FQNNGV. The CDR3 runs 14 residues. CDR3 region: CASSSLRSHYGYTF. In DNA form, the CDR3 reads TGTGCCAGCAGCTCGCTGAGAAGTCACTATGGCTACACCTTC.

This clonotype has a handful of counts. This rearrangement joins TRBV12-3 or TRBV12-4 to TRBJ1-3; possibly TRBD1 for D (5 bases). This CDR3 is 15 amino acids long. Deletions cut 6 bases from V and 1 base from J, with 13 bases between. The CDR3 loop reads CASRDSGGSGNTIYF. CDR3 nucleotides: TGTGCCAGCAGAGATAGCGGGGGTTCTGGAAACACCATATATTTT.

This clonotype was seen many times. The rearrangement links TRBV25-1 to TRBJ2-1, with no clear D. Germline lookup yields CDR1 MGHDK and CDR2 SYGVNS. The CDR3 loop spans 11 amino acids. V was pared by 8 bases and J by 0 bases, with 2 bases between. The CDR3 DNA is TGTGCCAGCCGCTCCTACAATGAGCAGTTCTTC. This gives the protein CASRSYNEQFF. Full variable domain (outside the CDR3, taken from reference TRBV25-1 and TRBJ2-1): EADIYQTPRYLVIGTGKKITLECSQTMGHDKMYWYQQDPGMELHLIHYSYGVNSTEKGDLSSESTVSRIRTEHFPLTLESARPSHTSQYLCASRSYNEQFFGPGTRLTVL.

This clonotype showed up many times. The J gene is TRBJ2-5, the V gene TRBV10-3; 7 bases line up with TRBD1. The CDR3 runs 13 residues. Trimming removed 2 bases from V and 3 bases from J; junction bases left unmatched: 0. The germline gives CDR1 ENHRY, CDR2 SYGVKD. CDR3 coding DNA: TGTGCCATCAGTGAGCAGGGGGAAGAGACCCAGTACTTC. Its translation is CAISEQGEETQYF.

At least ten counts were recorded for this clonotype. The V gene is TRBV3-1, the J gene TRBJ2-5; D might be TRBD2 (6 bases). The CDR3 runs 15 residues. Looked up from germline, CDR1 is LGHDT and CDR2 is YNNKEL (reference sequence). V was trimmed by 4 bases and J by 5 bases, leaving 17 bases between them. For the CDR3, the DNA is TGTGCCAGCAGCCGGGAGGTCTCAGGGCGGGAGACCCAGTACTTC. It codes for CASSREVSGRETQYF.

This clonotype was observed a handful of times. The chain couples TRBV4-1 to TRBJ1-1, with 8 bases that match TRBD1. J gave up 3 bases and V 1 base, and 25 bases lay outside the gene matches. Germline V gene lookup returns CDR1 MGHRA and CDR2 YSYEKL. This CDR3 region has 22 residues. The CDR3 loop is CASSQARRGTTGVKQGDTEAFF. For the CDR3, the DNA is TGCGCCAGCAGCCAAGCCCGAAGGGGAACGACGGGTGTGAAACAGGGGGACACTGAAGCTTTCTTT.

The V call is TRBV6-5, the J call TRBJ2-7; no clear D. The CDR3 runs to 12 residues. Trimming stripped 1 base from V and 6 bases from J, with 7 bases between. CDR1 is MNHEY, CDR2 SVGAGI, per germline. CDR3 sequence: CASSYFGGEQYF. The CDR3 DNA sequence: TGTGCCAGCAGTTACTTCGGCGGCGAGCAGTACTTC.

This clonotype has more than one count but fewer than ten. The chain links TRBV27 to TRBJ1-2; D uncertain. Trimming cost V 6 bases and J 5 bases, with 16 bases left between them. The CDR3 is 14 residues long. Per the germline V gene, CDR1 is MNHEY and CDR2 is SMNVEV (reference sequence). As DNA, the CDR3 is TGTGCCAGCAGCTCCGCTTGGCCGGATTATGGCTACACCTTC. It yields the protein CASSSAWPDYGYTF.

This clonotype came up a few times. The chain is built from TRBV7-2 and TRBJ2-1; 11 bases are a match to TRBD2. Germline CDR1 and CDR2: SGHTA and FQGNSA. The CDR3 runs to 17 residues. V trimming: 5 bases; J trimming: 2 bases; junction bases outside the gene matches: 8. The CDR3 DNA sequence: TGTGCCAGCAGCCTTCCACTAGCGGGAGACCCCTACAATGAGCAGTTCTTC. Its protein is CASSLPLAGDPYNEQFF.